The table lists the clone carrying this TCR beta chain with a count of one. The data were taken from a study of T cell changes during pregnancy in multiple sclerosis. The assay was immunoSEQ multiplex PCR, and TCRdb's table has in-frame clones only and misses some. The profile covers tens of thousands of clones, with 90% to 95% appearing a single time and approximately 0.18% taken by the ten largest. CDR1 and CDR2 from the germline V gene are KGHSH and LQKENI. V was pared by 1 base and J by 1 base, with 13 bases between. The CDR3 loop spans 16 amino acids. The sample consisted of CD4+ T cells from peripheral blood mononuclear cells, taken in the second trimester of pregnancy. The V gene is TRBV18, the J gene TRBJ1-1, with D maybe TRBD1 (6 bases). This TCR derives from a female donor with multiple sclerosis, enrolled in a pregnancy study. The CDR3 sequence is CASSPQYQGGNTEAFF. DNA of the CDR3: TGTGCCAGCTCACCACAATATCAAGGGGGGAACACTGAAGCTTTCTTT.